A selection of T cell receptor beta chains follows, all from one sample in a study of siplizumab effects on memory and regulatory T cells. This table comes from immunoSEQ multiplex PCR, and its TCRdb copy is limited to in-frame clones, with some not included. The data contain approximately 68,000 clones, roughly 89% of them seen just once; the ten biggest clones take up around 29%. Sample: CD8+ T cells sorted from blood. The receptors derive from a human donor in good health. Each CDR3 is given with its conserved first and last residue. D genes are given only for firm matches. Some rows have no size entry. The others give once, few or many, or a class for an expanded clone.

cdr3_aa	cdr3_nt	j_call	cdr3_length	d_call	v_call	clone_size
CASRGLADEQFF	TGTGCCAGCAGGGGGTTAGCGGATGAGCAGTTCTTC	TRBJ2-1	12	-	TRBV27	-
CASTYLYEQYF	TGTGCCAGCACCTACCTCTACGAGCAGTACTTC	TRBJ2-7	11	-	TRBV6-1	-
CASSVDSVTTEAFF	TGTGCCAGCAGCGTAGACTCGGTCACCACTGAAGCTTTCTTT	TRBJ1-1	14	-	TRBV9	-
CASSPGQEAFF	TGTGCCAGCAGCCCAGGACAGGAAGCTTTCTTT	TRBJ1-1	11	-	TRBV14	-
CASSQPLAGTDEQYF	TGCGCCAGCAGCCAACCCTTAGCGGGTACCGACGAGCAGTACTTC	TRBJ2-7	15	TRBD2	TRBV4-1	once
CASSLDWEGIQETQYF	TGCGCCAGCAGCTTGGACTGGGAAGGGATCCAAGAGACCCAGTACTTC	TRBJ2-5	16	-	TRBV5-1	once
CARSSRRPDGYTF	TGTGCCAGAAGCTCGAGACGGCCGGACGGCTACACCTTC	TRBJ1-2	13	-	TRBV5-3	-
CASSYSGTSGSSYEQYF	TGTGCCAGCAGCTACTCCGGGACTAGCGGCAGCTCCTACGAGCAGTACTTC	TRBJ2-7	17	TRBD2	TRBV7-6	-
CASSFTPGFPYNEQFF	TGTGCCAGCAGCTTTACCCCGGGTTTTCCCTACAATGAGCAGTTCTTC	TRBJ2-1	16	-	TRBV5-8	-
CASSLLALVPETQYF	TGCGCCAGCAGCTTGCTAGCGCTTGTGCCAGAGACCCAGTACTTC	TRBJ2-5	15	-	TRBV5-1	-
CASSQQYYTGELFF	TGTGCCAGCAGCCAACAATACTACACCGGGGAGCTGTTTTTT	TRBJ2-2	14	-	TRBV4-2	-
CASSKASGPFDEQYF	TGTGCCAGCAGCAAGGCTAGCGGGCCCTTCGACGAGCAGTACTTC	TRBJ2-7	15	TRBD2	TRBV7-9	-
CASSQATRAEQYF	TGCGCCAGCAGCCAAGCTACTAGGGCCGAGCAGTACTTC	TRBJ2-7	13	-	TRBV4-1	-
CASRWETGHIEAFF	TGTGCCAGCAGATGGGAAACAGGGCATATTGAAGCTTTCTTT	TRBJ1-1	14	-	TRBV27	-
CAISEWGTSGQETQYF	TGTGCCATCAGTGAGTGGGGGACTAGCGGACAAGAGACCCAGTACTTC	TRBJ2-5	16	TRBD2	TRBV10-3	-
CASKIAGGKMYEQYF	TGTGCCAGCAAAATAGCGGGAGGTAAAATGTACGAGCAGTACTTC	TRBJ2-7	15	TRBD2	TRBV2	-
CASSVGQGFYEQYF	TGTGCCAGCAGTGTAGGACAGGGGTTCTACGAGCAGTACTTC	TRBJ2-7	14	TRBD1	TRBV2	-
CASSWTSDYNEQFF	TGTGCCAGCAGTTGGACTAGCGACTACAATGAGCAGTTCTTC	TRBJ2-1	14	TRBD2	TRBV27	-
CASSSLEREGGDTQYF	TGTGCCAGCAGTTCCCTGGAGCGGGAGGGCGGAGATACGCAGTATTTT	TRBJ2-3	16	TRBD2	TRBV6-5	-
CASSQVGSYEQYF	TGCGCCAGCAGCCAAGTTGGGTCCTACGAGCAGTACTTC	TRBJ2-7	13	-	TRBV4-1	-
CASSLVGPYKGTQYF	TGTGCCAGCAGCTTAGTCGGCCCGTACAAGGGGACCCAGTACTTC	TRBJ2-5	15	-	TRBV7-2	-
CASSPGTGDGEQYF	TGTGCCAGCAGTCCAGGGACAGGGGACGGCGAGCAGTACTTC	TRBJ2-7	14	TRBD1	TRBV27	-
CASSLGTSYEQYF	TGTGCCAGCAGTTTGGGGACTAGCTACGAGCAGTACTTC	TRBJ2-7	13	TRBD2	TRBV27	-